The 8 T cell receptor beta chains presented below share a single source sample, sequenced in a study of persistence of HIV-infected CD4 T cells. For these receptors, no antigen is known. This was the immunoSEQ version 4 assay in survey mode. Here immunoSEQ multiplex PCR was the method, and the copy in TCRdb shows in-frame clones only, minus some. The sample holds under 25,000 clones, approximately 79% seen once. Cells were stimulated with overlapping HIV-1 Gag 15-mer peptides. Sorting selected CD4+ T cells upregulating both CD40 ligand and CD69. The material was CD4+ T cells sorted from PBMCs after roughly 18-hour stimulation, obtained from a patient who received antiretroviral therapy. The receptors come from an adult man with HIV who was CMV-seropositive.

The chain carries TRBV25-1 and TRBJ1-2; TRBD1 matches 8 bases. This CDR3 contains 15 residues. Trimming at V came to 4 bases and at J to 7 bases, leaving 11 bases not matched to a gene. Looked up from germline, CDR1 is MGHDK and CDR2 is SYGVNS. The CDR3 sequence: CASSAGTGPVSGYTF. Written as DNA, the CDR3 is TGTGCCAGCAGTGCCGGGACAGGACCTGTGAGTGGCTACACCTTC.

The chain is built from TRBV4-1 and TRBJ1-1; 8 positions agree with TRBD1. The CDR3 contains 15 residues. V lost 4 bases and J lost 7; bases outside the gene matches: 11. Germline V gene sequence: CDR1 MGHRA, CDR2 YSYEKL. CDR3 sequence: CASSREDRVIDEAFF. CDR3 coding DNA: TGCGCCAGCAGCCGGGAGGACAGGGTCATAGATGAAGCTTTCTTT.

The rearrangement links TRBV12-3 or TRBV12-4 to TRBJ1-5; D unclear. Trimming stripped 3 bases from V and 6 bases from J, with 9 bases between. This CDR3 is built from 13 residues. CDR3 coding DNA: TGTGCCAGCAGTTTTTCCCGTAGTCAGCCCCAGCATTTT. Translating gives CASSFSRSQPQHF.

J is TRBJ2-5 and V is TRBV3-1 (or the pseudogene TRBV3-2), with 9 bases matching TRBD1. Germline values: CDR1 LGHDT, CDR2 YNNKEL (reference sequence). The V and J ends lost 3 bases and 6 bases, in that order; junction bases with no gene match: 5. This CDR3 has 14 amino acids. The DNA of the CDR3 is TGTGCCAGCAGCCACGGGACAGGGAAACAGACCCAGTACTTC. It codes for CASSHGTGKQTQYF.

V and J are TRBV24-1 and TRBJ2-2, with 11 bases lining up with TRBD1. This CDR3 spans 17 amino acids. Germline trimming cut 0 bases from V and 5 bases from J; bases unmatched to any gene: 4. Per germline, CDR1 KGHDR and CDR2 SFDVKD. CDR3 protein: CATSDLRTGGRTGELFF. In nucleotides, the CDR3 is TGTGCCACCAGTGATTTGAGGACAGGGGGCAGGACCGGGGAGCTGTTTTTT.

The table lists this clone with a few counts. This rearrangement joins TRBV19 to TRBJ1-5; D gene uncertain. CDR1 is LNHDA and CDR2 is SQIVND in the germline V gene (reference sequence). Trimming removed 3 bases from V and 4 bases from J, with 4 bases in between. This CDR3 is built from 12 residues. CDR3 sequence reads: CASSMRNQPQHF. CDR3 DNA sequence: TGTGCCAGTAGTATGAGGAATCAGCCCCAGCATTTT.

This clone was seen a handful of times. This rearrangement joins TRBV7-9 to TRBJ2-3, with D unclear. Trimming took 4 bases from V and 3 from J, leaving 8 bases between them. Germline CDR1 reads SEHNR; CDR2 reads FQNEAQ (reference sequence). This CDR3 is built from 13 residues. Written as DNA, the CDR3 is TGTGCCAGCAGCTCCGGCCGGACAGATACGCAGTATTTT. This encodes CASSSGRTDTQYF.

This chain uses TRBV3-1 (or the pseudogene TRBV3-2) with TRBJ2-1; the D is unclear. The V end lost 0 bases, the J end lost 5 bases, and 5 bases lay between the germline ends. Germline V CDR1 and CDR2: LGHDT, YNNKEL (reference sequence). The length of the CDR3 is 13 residues. Here the CDR3 reads CASSQDRNNEQFF. CDR3 coding DNA: TGTGCCAGCAGCCAAGACCGGAACAATGAGCAGTTCTTC.